This record concerns one T cell receptor (beta chain) sequence. Antigen unknown. This entry comes from a study of tumor and adjacent non-tumor tissue in lung cancer. Study summary: There were some 11 adenocarcinoma, a couple of squamous cell carcinoma and 1 small cell lung cancer cases. Aged about 31 to 85 years, patients included 10 men and a few women with stage I to III disease.

The CDR3 contains 14 residues. The V and J ends lost 4 bases and 7 bases respectively, with 14 bases between them. The germline V gene has CDR1 LGHNA and CDR2 YSLEER. The library came from three nested PCR rounds adapted from ARM-PCR protocols. One entry per CDR3 protein results from TCRdb running MiXCR on the multiplex PCR reads. The repertoire holds about 80,000 distinct CDR3 sequences, with about four fifths as singletons. Overall study findings and caveats: In normal lung, the top 100 clones were significantly more dominant than in tumor.

RNA was extracted from bulk tissue without any cell sorting. This non-tumor lung sample came from over 3 cm beyond the tumor edge. The V gene is TRBV4-3, the J gene TRBJ2-1, with D possibly being TRBD2 (5 bases). The TCR sequence derives from a man aged 55 to 70 with non-small cell lung cancer. The specimen was distant non-tumor lung tissue. The CDR3 sequence: CASSLVQRCNEQFF. CDR3 in DNA: TGCGCCAGCAGCCTCGTCCAGCGGTGTAATGAGCAGTTCTTC.